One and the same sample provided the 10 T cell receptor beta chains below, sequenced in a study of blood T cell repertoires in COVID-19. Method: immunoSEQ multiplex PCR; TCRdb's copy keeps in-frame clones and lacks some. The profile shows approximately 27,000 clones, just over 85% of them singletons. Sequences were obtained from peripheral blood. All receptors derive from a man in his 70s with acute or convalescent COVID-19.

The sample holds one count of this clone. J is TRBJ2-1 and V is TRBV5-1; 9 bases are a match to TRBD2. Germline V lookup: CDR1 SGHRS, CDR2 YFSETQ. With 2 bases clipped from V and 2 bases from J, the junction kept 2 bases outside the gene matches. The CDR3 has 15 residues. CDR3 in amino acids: CASSFSSGTYNEQFF. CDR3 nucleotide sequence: TGCGCCAGCAGCTTCTCTAGCGGGACCTACAATGAGCAGTTCTTC.

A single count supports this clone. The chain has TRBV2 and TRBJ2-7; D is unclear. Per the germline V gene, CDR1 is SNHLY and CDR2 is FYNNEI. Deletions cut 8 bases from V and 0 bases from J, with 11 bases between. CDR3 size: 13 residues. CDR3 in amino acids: CASSSDHSYEQYF. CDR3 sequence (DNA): TGTGCCAGCTCAAGCGACCACTCCTACGAGCAGTACTTC.

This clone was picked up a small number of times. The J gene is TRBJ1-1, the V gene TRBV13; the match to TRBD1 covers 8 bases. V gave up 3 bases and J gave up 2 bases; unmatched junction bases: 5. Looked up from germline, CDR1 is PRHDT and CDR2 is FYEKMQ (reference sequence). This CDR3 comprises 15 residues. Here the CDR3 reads CASSFSGQGNTEAFF. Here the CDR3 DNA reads TGTGCCAGCAGCTTCTCCGGACAGGGCAACACTGAAGCTTTCTTT.

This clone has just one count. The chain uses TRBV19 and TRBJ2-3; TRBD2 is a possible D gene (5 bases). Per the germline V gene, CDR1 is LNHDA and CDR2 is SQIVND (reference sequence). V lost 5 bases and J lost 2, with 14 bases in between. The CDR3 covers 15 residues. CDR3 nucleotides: TGTGCCAGTAGTTACGGACTGAGGCTCACAGATACGCAGTATTTT. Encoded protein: CASSYGLRLTDTQYF.

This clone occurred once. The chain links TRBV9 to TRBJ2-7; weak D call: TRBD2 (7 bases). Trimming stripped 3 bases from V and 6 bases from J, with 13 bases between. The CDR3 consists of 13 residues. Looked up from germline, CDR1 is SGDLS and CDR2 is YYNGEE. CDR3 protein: CASSAGGQSEQYF. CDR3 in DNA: TGTGCCAGCAGCGCCGGGGGGCAGTCCGAGCAGTACTTC.

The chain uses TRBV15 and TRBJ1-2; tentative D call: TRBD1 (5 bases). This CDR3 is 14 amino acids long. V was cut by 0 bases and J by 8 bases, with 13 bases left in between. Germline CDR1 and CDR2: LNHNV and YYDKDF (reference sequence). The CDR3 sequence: CATSREGGSRGYTF. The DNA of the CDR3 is TGTGCCACCAGCAGAGAGGGGGGTTCGAGAGGCTACACCTTC. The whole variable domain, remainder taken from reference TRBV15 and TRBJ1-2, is DAMVIQNPRYQVTQFGKPVTLSCSQTLNHNVMYWYQQKSSQAPKLLFHYYDKDFNNEADTPDNFQSRRPNTSFCFLDIRSPGLGDTAMYLCATSREGGSRGYTFGSGTRLTVV.

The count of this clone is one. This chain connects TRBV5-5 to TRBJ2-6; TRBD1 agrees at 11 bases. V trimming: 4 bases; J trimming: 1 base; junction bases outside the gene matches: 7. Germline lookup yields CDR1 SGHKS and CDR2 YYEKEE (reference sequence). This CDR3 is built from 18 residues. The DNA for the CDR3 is TGTGCCAGCAGCGCGGGACAGGGGGTGAGGTCTGGGGCCAACGTCCTGACTTTC. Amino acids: CASSAGQGVRSGANVLTF.

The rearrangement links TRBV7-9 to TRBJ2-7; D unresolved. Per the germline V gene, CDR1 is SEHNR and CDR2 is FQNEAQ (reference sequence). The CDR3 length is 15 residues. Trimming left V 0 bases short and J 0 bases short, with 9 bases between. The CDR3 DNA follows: TGTGCCAGCAGCTTAGCCAGGTTCTCCTCCTACGAGCAGTACTTC. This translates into CASSLARFSSYEQYF.

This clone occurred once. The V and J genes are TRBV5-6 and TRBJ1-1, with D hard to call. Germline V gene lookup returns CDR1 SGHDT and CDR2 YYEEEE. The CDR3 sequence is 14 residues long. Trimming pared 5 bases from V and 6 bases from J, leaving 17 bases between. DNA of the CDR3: TGTGCCAGCAGAGCGCGAGGCGAGCGGGCTGAAGCTTTCTTT. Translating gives CASRARGERAEAFF.

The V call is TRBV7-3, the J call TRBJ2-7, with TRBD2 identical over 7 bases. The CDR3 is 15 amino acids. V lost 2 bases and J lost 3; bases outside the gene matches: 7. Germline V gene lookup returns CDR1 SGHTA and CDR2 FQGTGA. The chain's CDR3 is CASSLGGSPLYEQYF. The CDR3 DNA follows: TGTGCCAGCAGCTTAGGCGGGAGTCCTCTCTACGAGCAGTACTTC.